A selection of T cell receptor beta chains follows, all from one sample in a study of blood T cell repertoires in COVID-19. Generated by immunoSEQ multiplex PCR, the TCRdb table keeps only in-frame clones and is missing some. The repertoire holds about 120,000 clones, with approximately 81% as singletons. Material for sequencing was peripheral blood. The source of these receptors is a man aged 60 to 75 with acute or convalescent COVID-19. Each CDR3 is given with its conserved first and last residue. Fields, in order: D gene, J gene, V gene, clone size, CDR3 DNA, CDR3 protein. A D gene is named only where the DNA matches it firmly. Part of the rows lack a size; the others show once, few, many or a class for expanded clones.

. | TRBJ1-2 | TRBV19 | . | TGTGCCAGTAGTCTCTGGGACAGCTACACCTTC | CASSLWDSYTF
. | TRBJ2-5 | TRBV20-1 | . | TGCAGTGCTAGAGATCGGGTGACCCAGTACTTC | CSARDRVTQYF
TRBD1 | TRBJ1-6 | TRBV27 | . | TGTGCCAGCAGTTTACGTGGGACAGGGAATAATTCACCCCTCCACTTT | CASSLRGTGNNSPLHF
TRBD2 | TRBJ2-1 | TRBV5-1 | once | TGCGCCAGCAGCCAGACCGGGACTAGCGGCAATGAGCAGTTCTTC | CASSQTGTSGNEQFF
. | TRBJ1-1 | TRBV5-5 | . | TGTGCCAGCAGCTTTACGGGACTTATGAACACTGAAGCTTTCTTT | CASSFTGLMNTEAFF
. | TRBJ2-1 | TRBV19 | . | TGTGCCAGTAAAAGACAGGAGTACGGCAATGAGCAGTTCTTC | CASKRQEYGNEQFF
TRBD1 | TRBJ1-2 | TRBV29-1 | once | TGCAGCACTAAGACAGGGGGCATAAGTGGCTACACCTTC | CSTKTGGISGYTF
TRBD1 | TRBJ1-5 | TRBV19 | . | TGTGCCAGTAGTATAGCACGACAGGGTCAGCCCCAGCATTTT | CASSIARQGQPQHF
. | TRBJ1-2 | TRBV19 | . | TGTGCCAGTAGTATCTCAGGGCCGGGCTATGGCTACACCTTC | CASSISGPGYGYTF
. | TRBJ2-3 | TRBV7-2 | . | TGTGCCAGCAGCTTAGGGCAGAAAGATACGCAGTATTTT | CASSLGQKDTQYF
. | TRBJ1-1 | TRBV19 | . | TGTGCCAGTAGTATTGAGGTCACTAGGGGGGAAGCTTTCTTT | CASSIEVTRGEAFF
. | TRBJ2-3 | TRBV6-4 | . | TGTGCCAGCAGTAGTAGCGCAACAGATACGCAGTATTTT | CASSSSATDTQYF
TRBD1 | TRBJ2-7 | TRBV7-9 | . | TGTGCCAGCAGCTTGGGACAGGGCGTCTACGAGCAGTACTTC | CASSLGQGVYEQYF
TRBD2 | TRBJ2-7 | TRBV5-1 | . | TGCGCCAGCAGCGGAGCGGGAGGTCCCTACGAGCAGTACTTC | CASSGAGGPYEQYF
TRBD1 | TRBJ2-2 | TRBV5-5 | . | TGTGCCAGCAGCTCAAGGGGGCTTTGGGGCACCGGGGAGCTGTTTTTT | CASSSRGLWGTGELFF
TRBD2 | TRBJ2-7 | TRBV27 | . | TGTGCCAGCAGGAGCGGGGCAGGACTCTACGAGCAGTACTTC | CASRSGAGLYEQYF
. | TRBJ2-4 | TRBV24-1 | few | TGTGCCACCAGTGACCCCAAACAGGGATCCAAAAACATTCAGTACTTC | CATSDPKQGSKNIQYF
. | TRBJ1-1 | TRBV7-2 | . | TGTGCCAGCAGCTTAAACCAGGGCGCGGTCGAGCCTTTCTTT | CASSLNQGAVEPFF